The 13 T cell receptor beta chains below come from one sample, sequenced in a study of OX40 agonist ivuxolimab in advanced cancers. Only in-frame clones appear in the TCRdb table, and some are missing; sequencing was by immunoSEQ multiplex PCR. Of some 87,000 clones in the sample, 94% were seen once. Source: CD4+ or CD8+ T cells sorted from blood, taken in a trial of the OX40 agonist ivuxolimab. All receptors come from an adult with an advanced solid tumor such as melanoma, head and neck, liver or kidney cancer.

The chain has TRBV6-9 and TRBJ2-2, with a possible D match to TRBD2 (5 bases). Per germline, CDR1 MNHGY and CDR2 SVAAGI. The V and J ends lost 7 bases and 4 bases respectively, with 25 bases between them. The CDR3 has 18 amino acids. CDR3 bases: TGTGCCAGCACCCCGGGCTTAGGAGAGGGTCTCGGCACCGGGGAGCTGTTTTTT. This sequence encodes CASTPGLGEGLGTGELFF.

The chain couples TRBV5-4 to TRBJ2-2, with a weak D call TRBD1 (6 bases). V lost 0 bases and J lost 3, with 9 bases in between. This CDR3 has 15 amino acids. Looked up from germline, CDR1 is SGHNT and CDR2 is YYREEE (reference sequence). This chain's CDR3 is CASSLARGHTGELFF. CDR3 nucleotide sequence: TGTGCCAGCAGCTTGGCCAGGGGACACACCGGGGAGCTGTTTTTT.

The genes are TRBV7-9 and TRBJ2-1, with 9 bases fitting TRBD2. The ends lost 6 bases at V and 4 bases at J; junction bases unmatched: 10. The CDR3 sequence is 16 residues long. Germline V gives CDR1 SEHNR, CDR2 FQNEAQ (reference sequence). The CDR3 DNA is TGTGCCAGCAGTCGTTCGACTAGCGGAGAATACAATGAGCAGTTCTTC. Protein: CASSRSTSGEYNEQFF.

J is TRBJ2-1 and V is TRBV5-1; D gene ambiguous. This CDR3 region has 16 residues. Germline V lookup: CDR1 SGHRS, CDR2 YFSETQ. Trimming stripped 0 bases from V and 0 bases from J, with 10 bases between. The CDR3 DNA reads TGCGCCAGCAGCTTGGATAGAGTGAGCTCCTACAATGAGCAGTTCTTC. It translates to CASSLDRVSSYNEQFF. Full variable domain (outside the CDR3, taken from reference TRBV5-1 and TRBJ2-1): KAGVTQTPRYLIKTRGQQVTLSCSPISGHRSVSWYQQTPGQGLQFLFEYFSETQRNKGNFPGRFSGRQFSNSRSEMNVSTLELGDSALYLCASSLDRVSSYNEQFFGPGTRLTVL.

The chain has TRBV2 and TRBJ1-2, with 7 bases identical to TRBD1. With V trimmed by 9 bases and J by 5 bases, 6 bases remained unmatched. Germline-derived CDR1 and CDR2 are SNHLY and FYNNEI. This CDR3 contains 12 residues. The CDR3 sequence: CARTGEEYGYTF. The CDR3, as DNA: TGTGCCAGAACAGGGGAGGAATATGGCTACACCTTC.

The genes are TRBV7-2 and TRBJ2-1, with 9 positions matching TRBD2. CDR1 is SGHTA and CDR2 is FQGNSA in the germline V gene. The CDR3 runs 15 residues. Germline trimming cut 3 bases from V and 6 bases from J; bases unmatched to any gene: 6. The CDR3 protein is CASSFSGGGLNEQFF. CDR3 bases: TGTGCCAGCAGCTTTAGCGGGGGAGGGCTCAATGAGCAGTTCTTC.

J is TRBJ2-1 and V is TRBV5-4; D possibly uses TRBD1 or TRBD2 (5 bases each). Germline CDR1 is SGHNT and CDR2 is YYREEE (reference sequence). This CDR3 spans 14 amino acids. Trimming took off 4 bases at V and 9 bases at J, with 17 bases between the two ends. DNA of the CDR3: TGTGCCAGCAGCCCGGGACCCCCCGCCGGTGAGCAGTTCTTC. It translates to CASSPGPPAGEQFF.

The chain recombines TRBV4-2 with TRBJ2-7, with 8 bases identical to TRBD2. Germline CDR1 is LGHNA and CDR2 is YNFKEQ. The V segment lost 1 base and the J segment 3 bases; nucleotides outside the gene matches: 5. This CDR3 is built from 15 residues. As DNA, the CDR3 is TGTGCCAGCAGCCAAGGTCCGCGGGGGGACTACGAGCAGTACTTC. Its protein product is CASSQGPRGDYEQYF.

The chain has TRBV30 and TRBJ2-7, with a tentative D call TRBD1 (6 bases). Germline assignment: CDR1 GTSNPN and CDR2 SVGIG (reference sequence). The CDR3 contains 13 residues. Trimming removed 3 bases at V and 2 bases at J, with 11 bases between. CDR3 region: CAWSVGHTYEQYF. DNA of the CDR3: TGTGCCTGGAGCGTGGGACACACCTACGAGCAGTACTTC. The full variable domain, in which reference TRBV30 and TRBJ2-7 provide the parts outside the CDR3, is SQTIHQWPATLVQPVGSPLSLECTVEGTSNPNLYWYRQAAGRGLQLLFYSVGIGQISSEVPQNLSASRPQDRQFILSSKKLLLSDSGFYLCAWSVGHTYEQYFGPGTRLTVT.

This clone was detected once. The chain carries TRBV29-1 and TRBJ1-1; 9 positions match TRBD1. Germline CDR1 SQVTM, CDR2 ANQGSEA. V trimming: 0 bases; J trimming: 10 bases; junction bases outside the gene matches: 0. This CDR3 has 11 residues. CDR3 sequence reads: CSVEEDRGAFF. The CDR3 coding sequence is TGCAGCGTTGAAGAGGACAGGGGAGCTTTCTTT.

The chain joins TRBV19 to TRBJ2-7; D unclear. Per the germline V gene, CDR1 is LNHDA and CDR2 is SQIVND (reference sequence). This CDR3 contains 13 residues. V was pared by 3 bases and J by 0 bases, with 6 bases between. DNA of the CDR3: TGTGCCAGTAGTATTGCTCCCTCCTACGAGCAGTACTTC. Encoded protein: CASSIAPSYEQYF.

For this clone: Other DNA sequences from this sample encode an identical CDR3 as well. V usage is TRBV11-2 and J usage is TRBJ1-1, with 9 bases lining up with TRBD1. There are 19 residues in the CDR3. The junction had 19 bases not matched to a gene; V was cut back by 1 base and J by 7 bases. Germline CDR1 is SGHAT and CDR2 is FQNNGV. The CDR3 nucleotides read TGTGCCAGCAGCTTAGCCCCTGGGACAGGGACGTACAAGGTCCATGAAGCTTTCTTT. It yields the protein CASSLAPGTGTYKVHEAFF.

The chain has TRBV11-2 and TRBJ2-5, with TRBD2 matching over 10 bases. The CDR3 sequence is 15 residues long. Germline trimming cut 5 bases from V and 5 bases from J; bases unmatched to any gene: 8. Germline CDR1 SGHAT, CDR2 FQNNGV. The CDR3 nucleotides are TGTGCCAGCAGCCCCGGGACTAGCGTAACGGAGACCCAGTACTTC. This sequence encodes CASSPGTSVTETQYF.